The source of this TCR beta chain is a study of T-cell memory formation after mild COVID-19. This clonotype appeared a few times. Germline V gene lookup returns CDR1 SGHAT and CDR2 FQNNGV. The CDR3 sequence is 14 residues long. V was trimmed by 6 bases and J by 7 bases, leaving 16 bases between them. TCRdb called the 5' RACE reads again in MiXCR, with one record for every CDR3 protein. Here the sample spans fewer than 250,000 distinct CDR3 sequences, 10% to 13% being singletons. The chain uses TRBV11-2 and TRBJ2-1, with D possibly matching TRBD1 (6 bases). The sample comprised PBMCs or a T cell subset sorted from them (not recorded which). The origin of this receptor is a man younger than 30 who had mild COVID-19 (a few samples of this study predate the infection). Cell type and time point are not known. In nucleotides, the CDR3 is TGTGCCAGCAGTCCGCCCGGGACACGGAATGAGCAGTTCTTC. This sequence encodes CASSPPGTRNEQFF.